One and the same sample provided the 29 T cell receptor beta chains below, sequenced in a study of T cells after yellow fever vaccination. Each CDR3 protein is one row after TCRdb ran MiXCR on the 5' RACE reads. The sample lists around 500,000 distinct CDR3 sequences; 21% were seen once. This sample comprised PBMCs, obtained approximately 22 days after the first yellow fever vaccination. Receptor source: a man aged 18 to 35 who received the YFV17D yellow fever vaccine.

The V and J genes are TRBV6-1 and TRBJ1-6; D ambiguous. Deletions cut 5 bases from V and 8 bases from J, with 10 bases between. The CDR3 has 13 amino acids. CDR1 is MNHNS and CDR2 is SASEGT in the germline V gene. This CDR3 is CASSTLGDSPLHF. For the CDR3, the DNA is TGTGCCAGCAGTACCCTTGGGGATTCACCCCTCCACTTT.

This clonotype was observed a handful of times. This chain joins TRBV6-2 or TRBV6-3 and TRBJ1-3; 8 bases line up with TRBD1. Trimming at V came to 6 bases and at J to 3 bases, leaving 10 bases not matched to a gene. Germline CDR1 and CDR2: MNHEY and SVGEGT. CDR3 length: 16 residues. The CDR3: CASSRTGILDGNTIYF. As DNA, the CDR3 is TGTGCCAGCAGCCGGACAGGGATCCTCGATGGAAACACCATATATTTT.

This clonotype was seen a handful of times. The chain uses TRBV29-1 and TRBJ2-5, with 10 bases identical to TRBD2. Germline-derived CDR1 and CDR2 are SQVTM and ANQGSEA. This CDR3 region has 15 residues. The junction had 6 bases not matched to a gene; V was cut back by 1 base and J by 4 bases. The CDR3 bases are TGCAGCGTTGAAGTTCAAGCGGGGGGGCCAGAGACCCAGTACTTC. Its protein product is CSVEVQAGGPETQYF.

J is TRBJ2-7 and V is TRBV7-2; TRBD1 agrees at 8 bases. With 3 bases clipped from V and 4 bases from J, the junction kept 5 bases outside the gene matches. The germline V gene encodes CDR1 SGHTA and CDR2 FQGNSA. The CDR3 totals 14 residues. The CDR3, as DNA: TGTGCCAGCAGCTTCAGGGGGCTGAGGTACGAGCAGTACTTC. Its translation is CASSFRGLRYEQYF. The variable domain in full, with the rest retrieved from reference TRBV7-2 and TRBJ2-7, is GAGVSQSPSNKVTEKGKDVELRCDPISGHTALYWYRQSLGQGLEFLIYFQGNSAPDKSGLPSDRFSAERTGGSVSTLTIQRTQQEDSAVYLCASSFRGLRYEQYFGPGTRLTVT.

This chain uses TRBV7-6 with TRBJ2-1, with 10 bases aligning to TRBD1. Germline V lookup: CDR1 SGHVS, CDR2 FNYEAQ. The J segment lost 10 bases and the V segment lost 5 bases, leaving 2 bases of the junction unmatched. The CDR3 spans 12 residues. The CDR3 bases are TGTGCCAGCAGCATGGGACAGGGGGAGCAGTTCTTC. The encoded protein is CASSMGQGEQFF.

J is TRBJ2-2 and V is TRBV4-2; tentative D call: TRBD2 (6 bases). The ends were cut back, 4 bases at V and 6 bases at J, with 15 bases in the middle. The CDR3 covers 15 residues. Germline V CDR1 and CDR2: LGHNA, YNFKEQ. The CDR3: CASSPRWGGAGELFF. CDR3 DNA: TGTGCCAGCAGCCCCCGATGGGGAGGAGCCGGGGAGCTGTTTTTT.

In its sample, this clonotype was seen a few times. The chain combines TRBV6-1 with TRBJ2-1; 10 nucleotides agree with TRBD2. The J segment lost 2 bases and the V segment lost 6 bases, leaving 7 bases of the junction unmatched. The CDR3 runs to 16 residues. Germline V CDR1 and CDR2: MNHNS, SASEGT. The CDR3 bases are TGTGCCAGCAGCCAGACTAGCGGGCAAGCCTACAATGAGCAGTTCTTC. It yields the protein CASSQTSGQAYNEQFF.

The J gene is TRBJ2-2, the V gene TRBV7-3; possibly TRBD2 for D (5 bases). V was clipped by 0 bases and J by 0 bases, with 11 bases between them. Germline values: CDR1 SGHTA, CDR2 FQGTGA. The CDR3 sequence is 17 residues long. As DNA, the CDR3 is TGTGCCAGCAGCTTAACGAGGGAGAAAGCGAACACCGGGGAGCTGTTTTTT. Translated: CASSLTREKANTGELFF.

Only a few counts were recorded for this clonotype. The V and J genes are TRBV7-9 and TRBJ2-5; unclear D gene. CDR1 SEHNR and CDR2 FQNEAQ come from the germline V gene (reference sequence). The CDR3 extends over 12 amino acids. V shed 0 bases and J shed 7 bases, with 6 bases lying between them. The CDR3: CASSLASGTQYF. For the CDR3, the DNA is TGTGCCAGCAGCTTAGCTTCGGGGACCCAGTACTTC.

This clonotype was detected only once. J is TRBJ1-5 and V is TRBV27, with 7 bases that match TRBD1. CDR3 length: 14 amino acids. V lost 5 bases and J lost 6; bases outside the gene matches: 7. Germline assignment: CDR1 MNHEY and CDR2 SMNVEV (reference sequence). CDR3 bases: TGTGCCAGCAGTGTCGGGACAGCACGTCAGCCCCAGCATTTT. It encodes CASSVGTARQPQHF.

The chain joins TRBV6-2 or TRBV6-3 to TRBJ2-1, with D perhaps TRBD1 (6 bases). Germline V gene sequence: CDR1 MNHEY, CDR2 SVGEGT. The CDR3 is made up of 15 amino acids. V lost 5 bases and J 7 bases, leaving 18 bases between the germline ends. CDR3 coding DNA: TGTGCCAGCAGTCCCGACAGGCCAATTCGGAATGAGCAGTTCTTC. Translation gives CASSPDRPIRNEQFF.

The chain uses TRBV30 and TRBJ2-6; D possibly uses TRBD1 or TRBD2 (5 bases each). Deletions cut 4 bases from V and 2 bases from J, with 12 bases between. This CDR3 is built from 15 residues. Germline V lookup: CDR1 GTSNPN, CDR2 SVGIG (reference sequence). The CDR3: CAWTYRRPGANVLTF. For the CDR3, the DNA is TGTGCCTGGACCTACAGGAGGCCTGGGGCCAACGTCCTGACTTTC.

This clonotype turned up a few times. V usage is TRBV5-1 and J usage is TRBJ2-7, with D unclear. This CDR3 contains 13 residues. CDR1 and CDR2 (germline): SGHRS, YFSETQ. Trimming shortened V by 0 bases and J by 4 bases, and 8 bases separated the two germline ends. The CDR3 DNA reads as TGCGCCAGCAGCTTGGGGAAGGGTTACGAGCAGTACTTC. Amino acids: CASSLGKGYEQYF.

This clonotype was seen only a few times. The rearrangement links TRBV12-3 or TRBV12-4 to TRBJ1-5, with D hard to call. Trimming cost V 3 bases and J 5 bases, with 8 bases left between them. The CDR3 has 13 residues. In DNA, the CDR3 is TGTGCCAGCAGTTTTCTGCTAGATCAGCCCCAGCATTTT. Amino acid sequence: CASSFLLDQPQHF.

The chain uses TRBV4-2 and TRBJ2-5; D is unresolved. The CDR3 contains 14 residues. The V gene's germline CDR1 is LGHNA and CDR2 YNFKEQ. V lost 4 bases to trimming and J lost 3 bases, with 12 bases between them. CDR3 in amino acids: CASSPRLEKETQYF. CDR3 DNA: TGTGCCAGCAGCCCCAGGCTAGAGAAAGAGACCCAGTACTTC.

This clonotype was counted a few times. The J gene is TRBJ2-1, the V gene TRBV5-4; the D is unclear. This CDR3 is 13 amino acids long. The germline V gene encodes CDR1 SGHNT and CDR2 YYREEE (reference sequence). V lost 8 bases, J lost 0 bases, and 9 bases lay in between. The CDR3 protein is CASRPGSYNEQFF. CDR3 DNA sequence: TGTGCCAGTCGTCCGGGCTCCTACAATGAGCAGTTCTTC.

The chain employs TRBV5-6 and TRBJ2-7; possibly TRBD1 or TRBD2 for D (6 bases each). Germline loops: CDR1 SGHDT, CDR2 YYEEEE. This CDR3 contains 14 residues. V was trimmed by 1 base and J by 5 bases, leaving 13 bases between them. The CDR3 reads CASSLSQRGDEQYV. The DNA for the CDR3 is TGTGCCAGCAGCTTGAGTCAAAGGGGGGACGAGCAGTACGTC.

The rearrangement uses TRBV30 and TRBJ1-1, with D unclear. The V gene's germline CDR1 is GTSNPN and CDR2 SVGIG (reference sequence). The CDR3 spans 13 residues. Trimming removed 0 bases from V and 1 base from J, with 6 bases in between. CDR3 loop: CAWSVQENTEAFF. The CDR3 DNA follows: TGTGCCTGGAGTGTCCAGGAGAACACTGAAGCTTTCTTT.

In its sample, this clonotype was seen a few times. The gene calls are TRBV6-1 and TRBJ2-7, with D possibly matching TRBD1 (5 bases). CDR1 and CDR2 from the germline V gene are MNHNS and SASEGT. Trimming cost V 3 bases and J 4 bases, with 10 bases left between them. This CDR3 has 13 amino acids. CDR3 DNA: TGTGCCAGCAGTGACAGGGAAGGGTACGAGCAGTACTTC. Translated: CASSDREGYEQYF.

This clonotype appeared a few times. The chain has TRBV30 and TRBJ2-3; D remains ambiguous. CDR3 length: 14 amino acids. V was pared by 2 bases and J by 0 bases, with 9 bases between. CDR1 and CDR2 (germline): GTSNPN, SVGIG (reference sequence). CDR3 in amino acids: CAWSITASTDTQYF. CDR3 nucleotides: TGTGCCTGGAGTATTACGGCTAGCACAGATACGCAGTATTTT.

CDR3 amino acids: CASSQGGGGGNQPQHF. The CDR3 nucleotides read TGCGCCAGCAGCCAGGGCGGAGGGGGCGGCAATCAGCCCCAGCATTTT. This sequence joins TRBV4-3 and TRBJ1-5; 7 bases fit TRBD1. V shed 3 bases and J 2 bases; nucleotides not matched to a gene: 7. CDR3 size: 16 residues. CDR1 is LGHNA, CDR2 YSLEER, per germline.

This clonotype was recorded a few times. The chain has TRBV3-1 and TRBJ2-5; D gene ambiguous. The V gene lost 4 bases and the J gene lost 5 bases, with 20 bases spanning the gap. Germline assignment: CDR1 LGHDT and CDR2 YNNKEL (reference sequence). CDR3 size: 16 residues. The CDR3 DNA reads TGTGCCAGCAGCCGATTCGGGCAGATTAGTTCGGAGACCCAGTACTTC. This translates into CASSRFGQISSETQYF.

This chain joins TRBV10-3 and TRBJ2-2; D gene ambiguous. V was pared by 0 bases and J by 6 bases, with 5 bases between. The CDR3 contains 13 residues. Germline CDR1 and CDR2: ENHRY and SYGVKD. This CDR3 reads CAISESLPGELFF. The CDR3 DNA follows: TGTGCCATCAGTGAGTCGCTCCCCGGGGAGCTGTTTTTT.

A few counts support this clonotype. The chain combines TRBV4-1 with TRBJ2-5; tentatively, D is TRBD2 (6 bases). Germline loops: CDR1 MGHRA, CDR2 YSYEKL. This CDR3 has 16 amino acids. With 1 base removed from V and 5 bases from J, the gap between germline ends came to 17 bases. The CDR3 protein is CASSQVGDSSWETQYF. The CDR3 DNA reads as TGCGCCAGCAGCCAAGTAGGGGACTCGTCCTGGGAGACCCAGTACTTC.

The table lists this clonotype with a few counts. The rearrangement links TRBV20-1 to TRBJ1-2; a possible D gene is TRBD1 (5 bases). Germline loops: CDR1 DFQATT, CDR2 SNEGSKA (reference sequence). This CDR3 has 12 amino acids. This CDR3 is CSAGQPYYGYTF. The DNA for the CDR3 is TGCAGCGCGGGGCAGCCTTACTATGGCTACACCTTC.

In its sample, this clonotype was seen a few times. The V call is TRBV15, the J call TRBJ1-1; D is unresolved. With 0 bases removed from V and 0 bases from J, the gap between germline ends came to 5 bases. Germline CDR1 LNHNV, CDR2 YYDKDF (reference sequence). The CDR3 is 14 amino acids. CDR3 nucleotide sequence: TGTGCCACCAGCAGAGACCGCCTGAACACTGAAGCTTTCTTT. This codes for CATSRDRLNTEAFF.

The rearrangement links TRBV5-1 to TRBJ1-2; 7 nucleotides agree with TRBD1. J gave up 4 bases and V 4 bases, and 4 bases lay outside the gene matches. Germline V lookup: CDR1 SGHRS, CDR2 YFSETQ. CDR3 length equals 13 residues. For the CDR3, the DNA is TGCGCCAGCAGCCGGGACAGCATCTATGGCTACACCTTC. Translated: CASSRDSIYGYTF.

This clonotype was seen only a few times. V gene TRBV14 combines with J gene TRBJ2-7; D is ambiguous. This CDR3 has 10 residues. With 1 base removed from V and 11 bases from J, the gap between germline ends came to 6 bases. Looked up from germline, CDR1 is SGHDN and CDR2 is FVKESK. The CDR3 is CASSQGVEYF. The CDR3 bases are TGTGCCAGCAGCCAAGGGGTGGAGTACTTC.

As for this clonotype: Likely a read error: the CDR3 ends without its conserved phenylalanine or tryptophan. The chain combines TRBV10-3 with TRBJ2-3; 9 nucleotides line up with TRBD1. This CDR3 has 17 residues. Germline loops: CDR1 ENHRY, CDR2 SYGVKD. The trim removed 2 bases at V and 3 bases at J, leaving 9 bases unmatched. The CDR3 protein is CAISETKGQGRTDTQYS. As DNA, the CDR3 is TGTGCCATCAGTGAGACCAAGGGACAGGGCAGGACAGATACGCAGTATTCT.